This is a list of T cell receptor beta chains from one sample in a study of technical replicates of blood from a handful of donors. Assay used: immunoSEQ multiplex PCR; TCRdb lists only in-frame clones, some missing. The sample holds 50,000 or so clones, about 94% seen once. Specimen: PBMCs. Receptors originate from a human donor in good health. Some clones in this sample may be carry-over from other donors' samples. CDR3s include the opening cysteine and the closing phenylalanine or tryptophan. The order of the fields is V gene, clone size, CDR3 length, D gene, J gene, CDR3 DNA, CDR3 protein. D genes are given only for firm matches. Clone size is shown for a subset of rows, as once, few, many or a class of expanded clone.

TRBV4-2,-,15,-,TRBJ1-4,TGTGCCAGCAGCCAAGGGGGGAGGACTAATGAAAAACTGTTTTTT,CASSQGGRTNEKLFF
TRBV5-1,-,14,-,TRBJ1-4,TGCGCCAGCAGGTCCCTTGCAACTAATGAAAAACTGTTTTTT,CASRSLATNEKLFF
TRBV6-6,few,14,TRBD1,TRBJ1-2,TGTGCCAGCAGAACGACAGGGATTAACTATGGCTACACCTTC,CASRTTGINYGYTF
TRBV29-1,-,14,TRBD1,TRBJ2-7,TGCAGCGTCCTCACAGGGGTTAGCTCCTACGAGCAGTACTTC,CSVLTGVSSYEQYF
TRBV2,-,12,-,TRBJ2-7,TGTGCCAGCAATATACGAGGGGGCGAGCAGTACTTC,CASNIRGGEQYF
TRBV10-3,-,13,TRBD1,TRBJ1-5,TGTGCCATCTGCCAGGGGGGTTATCGACCCCAGCATTTT,CAICQGGYRPQHF
TRBV9,-,16,-,TRBJ1-3,TGTGCCAGCAGCGTAGATTCAGGGGCCTCTGGAAACACCATATATTTT,CASSVDSGASGNTIYF
TRBV13,-,14,TRBD1,TRBJ1-2,TGTGCCAGCAGCTTGGGACAGGGTGGATATGGCTACACCTTC,CASSLGQGGYGYTF
TRBV20-1,-,11,-,TRBJ2-1,TGCAGTGCTGCCGTGGCAACTGAGCAGTTCTTC,CSAAVATEQFF
TRBV7-8,-,19,TRBD1,TRBJ2-6,TGTGCCAGCAGCCTTCATTCGGACAGGCCCTTCTCTGGGGCCAACGTCCTGACTTTC,CASSLHSDRPFSGANVLTF
TRBV5-1,-,19,TRBD1,TRBJ1-2,TGCGCCAGCAGCTTGGATAATGTGAGAACAGGGGGTCTCTTCTATGGCTACACCTTC,CASSLDNVRTGGLFYGYTF
TRBV5-1,-,16,-,TRBJ1-6,TGCGCCAGCAGTGAGGTCGGGGAGTGGGATAATTCACCCCTCCACTTT,CASSEVGEWDNSPLHF
TRBV6-5,once,15,-,TRBJ2-2,TGTGCCAGCAGTGTGACGGGAGTGGGCACCGGGGAGCTGTTTTTT,CASSVTGVGTGELFF
TRBV6-6,-,15,-,TRBJ1-2,TGTGCCAGCAGGTCTAGGGGGGGGCCGGACTATGGCTACACCTTC,CASRSRGGPDYGYTF
TRBV9,-,14,-,TRBJ1-1,TGTGCCAGCAGCGTAGCTTCGGGGGACACTGAAGCTTTCTTT,CASSVASGDTEAFF
TRBV11-1,-,11,-,TRBJ2-7,TGTGCCAGCAGTTCGGCCTACGAGCAGTACTTC,CASSSAYEQYF
TRBV7-9,few,16,TRBD1,TRBJ1-2,TGTGCCAGCAGCCCCGCGGACACAGGGGCCAACTATGGCTACACCTTC,CASSPADTGANYGYTF
TRBV18,-,14,-,TRBJ1-3,TGTGCCAGCTCACCAACGGTTCTCTCAAGTACCATATATTTT,CASSPTVLSSTIYF
TRBV15,-,15,-,TRBJ1-5,TGTGCCACCAGCAGAGATTCCAGGGGTAATCAGCCCCAGCATTTT,CATSRDSRGNQPQHF
TRBV5-4,-,16,TRBD2,TRBJ2-3,TGTGCCAGCAGCCTGTACGGACTAGCGGAAAAGAGTACGCAGTATTTT,CASSLYGLAEKSTQYF
TRBV5-6,-,14,TRBD1,TRBJ2-7,TGTGCCAGCAGCTTGGGAACAGGGGCCTACGAGCAGTACTTC,CASSLGTGAYEQYF
TRBV4-3,-,15,-,TRBJ1-1,TGCGCCAGCAGCCAGGAGCTAGGGGTCGGGACTGAAGCTTTCTTT,CASSQELGVGTEAFF
TRBV11-2,-,17,TRBD2,TRBJ2-7,TGTGCCAGCAGCCAAGGCACTAGCGGGGGGCCGAGGTCCGAGCAGTACTTC,CASSQGTSGGPRSEQYF
TRBV7-8,-,15,TRBD1,TRBJ2-7,TGTGCCAGCAGCTTAGCCGGACAGGGCCTCTACGAGCAGTACTTC,CASSLAGQGLYEQYF
TRBV30,-,13,-,TRBJ2-3,TGTGCCTGGAGTGTACAATCGATAGATACGCAGTATTTT,CAWSVQSIDTQYF
TRBV4-3,-,18,TRBD1,TRBJ1-2,TGCGCCAGCAGCCGTCAGCGGGGGACAGGGGAATCCAACTATGGCTACACCTTC,CASSRQRGTGESNYGYTF
TRBV6-5,-,13,-,TRBJ1-5,TGTGCCAGCAAAGTAGATAGCAATCAGCCCCAGCATTTT,CASKVDSNQPQHF
TRBV19,-,14,-,TRBJ1-5,TGTGCCAGTAGTATAGAGCCCCTCGGGCAGCCCCAGCATTTT,CASSIEPLGQPQHF
TRBV19,-,16,TRBD1,TRBJ1-5,TGTGCCAGTAGTATCGGGACAGGGACCTATAATCAGCCCCAGCATTTT,CASSIGTGTYNQPQHF
TRBV6-5,-,12,-,TRBJ2-7,TGTGCCAGCACTGGGAGCTCCTACGAGCAGTACTTC,CASTGSSYEQYF
TRBV27,few,16,TRBD1,TRBJ1-5,TGTGCCAGCAGTCCCTTCGGACAGGGGGCGAATCAGCCCCAGCATTTT,CASSPFGQGANQPQHF
TRBV7-9,-,12,-,TRBJ1-2,TGTGCCAGCAGCTTAGAGCGGCGAGGCTACACCTTC,CASSLERRGYTF
TRBV9,once,15,-,TRBJ2-2,TGTGCCAGCAGCGCCACAACAGGGACCACCGGGGAGCTGTTTTTT,CASSATTGTTGELFF
TRBV9,-,17,TRBD1,TRBJ1-2,TGTGCCAGCAGCGCGGGGTGGACAGGGGCCGACCCAAATGGCTACACCTTC,CASSAGWTGADPNGYTF
TRBV6-6,few,13,TRBD1,TRBJ2-7,TGTGCCAGCAGTTACCCACAGGGGACCGAGCAGTACTTC,CASSYPQGTEQYF
TRBV2,-,13,-,TRBJ2-5,TGTGCCAGCCACTTCCGGGAAGGCGAGACCCAGTACTTC,CASHFREGETQYF
TRBV11-2,-,17,-,TRBJ1-4,TGTGCCAGCAGCTTAGGGGAACTTACAGGGTCTCGGGAAAAACTGTTTTTT,CASSLGELTGSREKLFF
TRBV4-1,-,17,TRBD2,TRBJ2-1,TGCGCCAGCAGCCAAAGCCTACTAGCGGGGGGCTACAATGAGCAGTTCTTC,CASSQSLLAGGYNEQFF
TRBV9,-,15,-,TRBJ1-1,TGTGCCAGCACCAGGGAGGGGGGGATGAACACTGAAGCTTTCTTT,CASTREGGMNTEAFF
TRBV30,few,11,-,TRBJ1-1,TGTGCCTGGAGGAGAACGGCTGAAGCTTTCTTT,CAWRRTAEAFF
TRBV4-1,-,13,-,TRBJ1-2,TGCGCCAGCAGCCAAGATATCAGTAAGGGCTACACCTTC,CASSQDISKGYTF
TRBV20-1,-,11,-,TRBJ2-1,TGCAGTGCTAGGGGGGGAGGTGAGCAGTTCTTC,CSARGGGEQFF
TRBV6-5,-,14,-,TRBJ1-2,TGTGCCAGCAAGGGCGGGGCTCTGATCGGTGGCTACACCTTC,CASKGGALIGGYTF
TRBV2,-,12,TRBD2,TRBJ2-3,TGTGCCAATAGCGGGGGCACAGATACGCAGTATTTT,CANSGGTDTQYF
TRBV25-1,once,13,-,TRBJ1-6,TGTGCCAGCTCGGCCAAGGGGGTAGCACCCCTCCACTTT,CASSAKGVAPLHF
TRBV7-9,-,16,-,TRBJ1-2,TGTGCCAGCAGTATGTTAAGCTGGGAGACCCTCTGGGGCTACACCTTC,CASSMLSWETLWGYTF
TRBV30,-,14,-,TRBJ2-1,TGTGCCTGGAGTGCAAAAACACACAGGGATGAGCAGTTCTTC,CAWSAKTHRDEQFF
TRBV6-5,-,13,-,TRBJ1-1,TGTGCCAGCAGCCCACAGGTGACCACTGAAGCTTTCTTT,CASSPQVTTEAFF